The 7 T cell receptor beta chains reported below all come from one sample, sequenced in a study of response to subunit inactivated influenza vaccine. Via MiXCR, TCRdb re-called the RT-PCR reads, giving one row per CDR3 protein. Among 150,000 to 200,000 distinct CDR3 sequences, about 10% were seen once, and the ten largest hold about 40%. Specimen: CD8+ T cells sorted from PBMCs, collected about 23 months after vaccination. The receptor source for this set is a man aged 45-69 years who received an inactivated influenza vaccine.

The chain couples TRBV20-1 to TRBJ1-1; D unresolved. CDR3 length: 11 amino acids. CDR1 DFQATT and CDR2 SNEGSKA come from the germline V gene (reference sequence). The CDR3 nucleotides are TGCAAAGCAATCCGGGGTGCTGAAGCTTTCTTT. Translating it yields CKAIRGAEAFF.

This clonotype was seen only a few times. The CDR3: CAVLVAGDNEQFF. DNA for the CDR3: TGTGCCGTCTTGGTAGCGGGGGACAATGAGCAGTTCTTC. The rearrangement links TRBV2 to TRBJ2-1, with TRBD2 matching over 9 bases. With 11 bases clipped from V and 5 bases from J, the junction kept 7 bases outside the gene matches. The CDR3 has 13 amino acids. The germline V gene encodes CDR1 SNHLY and CDR2 FYNNEI.

CDR3 coding DNA: TGTGCCAGCAGCGTAGAACGGAGGTCTAGCACAGATACGCAGTATTTT. This codes for CASSVERRSSTDTQYF. The rearrangement uses TRBV9 and TRBJ2-3; D possibly corresponds to TRBD2 (5 bases). The V and J ends lost 0 bases and 0 bases respectively, with 11 bases between them. Germline-derived CDR1 and CDR2 are SGDLS and YYNGEE. CDR3 size: 16 residues.

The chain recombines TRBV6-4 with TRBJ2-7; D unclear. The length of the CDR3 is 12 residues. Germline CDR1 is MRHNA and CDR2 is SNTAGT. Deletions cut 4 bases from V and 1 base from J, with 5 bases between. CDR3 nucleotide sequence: TGTGCCAGCAGTGGCAGGTCCTACGAGCAGTACTTC. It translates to CASSGRSYEQYF.

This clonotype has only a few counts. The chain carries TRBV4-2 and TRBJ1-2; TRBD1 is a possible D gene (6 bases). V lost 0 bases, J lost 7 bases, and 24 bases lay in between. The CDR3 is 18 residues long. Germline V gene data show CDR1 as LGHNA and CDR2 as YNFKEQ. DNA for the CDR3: TGTGCCAGCAGCCAAGACGTCAAAACGGGACACACGGAAATTGGCTACACCTTC. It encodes CASSQDVKTGHTEIGYTF.

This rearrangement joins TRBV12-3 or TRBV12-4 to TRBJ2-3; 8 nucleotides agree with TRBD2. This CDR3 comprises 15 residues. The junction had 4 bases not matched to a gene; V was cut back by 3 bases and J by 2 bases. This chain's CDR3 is CASSLTGGLTDTQYF. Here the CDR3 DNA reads TGTGCCAGCAGTTTGACGGGAGGGCTCACAGATACGCAGTATTTT.

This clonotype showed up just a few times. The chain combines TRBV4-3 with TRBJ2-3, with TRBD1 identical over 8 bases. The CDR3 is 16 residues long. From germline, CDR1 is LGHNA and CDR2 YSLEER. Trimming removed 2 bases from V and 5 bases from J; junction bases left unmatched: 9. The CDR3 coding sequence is TGCGCCAGCAGCCAACAAGACAGGGGAAGTCAAGATACGCAGTATTTT. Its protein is CASSQQDRGSQDTQYF.